These T cell receptor beta chains were read from a single sample in a study of human thymus T cells. Here immunoSEQ multiplex PCR was the method, and the copy in TCRdb shows in-frame clones only, minus some. The repertoire holds about 78,000 clones, 95% to 98% seen once, with 0.031% in the top ten. Sample: thymus tissue. These receptors originate from a boy younger than two with a congenital heart defect but otherwise immunologically healthy. Both conserved end residues are part of each CDR3. The D gene is left open where the match is weak. Not all rows give a size; the values are once, few, many and, for expanded clones, a class.

cdr3_nt cdr3_aa clone_size cdr3_length d_call j_call v_call
TGCGCCAGCAGCTTGATTTTTCCTAGCACAGATACGCAGTATTTT CASSLIFPSTDTQYF NA 15 NA TRBJ2-3 TRBV5-1
TGTGCCAGCAGTTTGACTAGACCCACGAACACTGAAGCTTTCTTT CASSLTRPTNTEAFF NA 15 NA TRBJ1-1 TRBV21-1
TGTGCCAGCAGCTCCTCTGGACTAGCGGGAGACTTC CASSSSGLAGDF NA 12 TRBD2 TRBJ2-7 TRBV5-4
TGTGCCAGCAGCCCCGGACGGGAACGCACAGATACGCAGTATTTT CASSPGRERTDTQYF NA 15 NA TRBJ2-3 TRBV5-4
TGTGCCAGCAGTTTATCGAGGGCTAGCGGCAATGAGCAGTTCTTC CASSLSRASGNEQFF NA 15 TRBD2 TRBJ2-1 TRBV27
TGTGCCAGCAGAGACAGGGATTGGACAGATACGCAGTATTTT CASRDRDWTDTQYF NA 14 TRBD1 TRBJ2-3 TRBV2
TGTGCCAGCAGCCAAACCCGGATCGGGGTACAGCCTAGCACAGATACGCAGTATTTT CASSQTRIGVQPSTDTQYF NA 19 NA TRBJ2-3 TRBV4-2
TGTGCCAGCAGAGCTAGGACAGGGCTCTCGGACGAGCAGTACTTC CASRARTGLSDEQYF NA 15 TRBD1 TRBJ2-7 TRBV6-1
TGCGCCAGCAGCTTGACCGGGGGGGATCAGGCGAACACTGAAGCTTTCTTT CASSLTGGDQANTEAFF NA 17 NA TRBJ1-1 TRBV5-1
TGTGCCAGCTCACCCCTATCTGGTGCAGGGCGGGACACCATATATTTT CASSPLSGAGRDTIYF once 16 NA TRBJ1-3 TRBV18
TGCGCCAGCAGCTTGCCTGGTAGGAATGAGCAGTTCTTC CASSLPGRNEQFF NA 13 NA TRBJ2-1 TRBV5-1
TGTGCCAGCAGGACCTGGGGGCGGCCTGAAGCTTTCTTT CASRTWGRPEAFF NA 13 NA TRBJ1-1 TRBV13
TGTGCCATCAGTGACGGGGGCCATAGCAATCAGCCCCAGCATTTT CAISDGGHSNQPQHF NA 15 NA TRBJ1-5 TRBV10-3
TGTGCCAGCAGCTCGCAGGGGGCGCCTCATTCACCCCTCCACTTT CASSSQGAPHSPLHF NA 15 TRBD1 TRBJ1-6 TRBV7-3
TGTGCCATCAGTGAAGACACCTCAAACTATGGCTACACCTTC CAISEDTSNYGYTF NA 14 NA TRBJ1-2 TRBV10-3
TGTGCCAGCAGCGCGGGGGGAGACAACTCCTACGAGCAGTACTTC CASSAGGDNSYEQYF NA 15 TRBD2 TRBJ2-7 TRBV6-1
TGTGCCGTTACCGTGGAGCGGGAGTTATCCGGGGAGCTGTTTTTT CAVTVERELSGELFF NA 15 TRBD2 TRBJ2-2 TRBV27
TGTGCCAGCACCCACGGTCTGGCGTCTAATGAAAAACTGTTTTTT CASTHGLASNEKLFF NA 15 NA TRBJ1-4 TRBV28
TGTGCCAGCAGATACTCAGGGACTGGAAACACCATATATTTT CASRYSGTGNTIYF NA 14 NA TRBJ1-3 TRBV6-5
TGTGCCAGCACCGATCCTGACAGGGGGCGCGGCTATGGCTACACCTTC CASTDPDRGRGYGYTF once 16 TRBD1 TRBJ1-2 TRBV5-4
TGCGCCAGCAGCTCCTGGACTAGCGGGGGTTCGAACACCGGGGAGCTGTTTTTT CASSSWTSGGSNTGELFF NA 18 TRBD2 TRBJ2-2 TRBV5-1
TGTGCCAGCAACCACGCCGGGACTAGCGGGAGAGGAGACAATGAGCAGTTCTTC CASNHAGTSGRGDNEQFF NA 18 TRBD2 TRBJ2-1 TRBV2
TGTGCCAGCAGCACAGAAGGACAGAAGAAACGGGCTGAAGCTTTCTTT CASSTEGQKKRAEAFF NA 16 NA TRBJ1-1 TRBV11-3
TGCGCCAGCAGCCAAGAGGGGGAAACAGATACGCAGTATTTT CASSQEGETDTQYF NA 14 NA TRBJ2-3 TRBV4-1
TGTGCCAGTAGTGTGAATTCGGGACAAATGAACACTGAAGCTTTCTTT CASSVNSGQMNTEAFF once 16 NA TRBJ1-1 TRBV19
TGTGCCAGCAGCCCTAGCGGGAACTCCTACGAGCAGTACTTC CASSPSGNSYEQYF NA 14 TRBD2 TRBJ2-7 TRBV14
TGTGCCAGCGGGGGGCAGTTAAACATTCAGTACTTC CASGGQLNIQYF NA 12 NA TRBJ2-4 TRBV6-6
TGTGCCAGCAGCTTTTCACAGGGTCGAGAGACCCAGTACTTC CASSFSQGRETQYF NA 14 NA TRBJ2-5 TRBV13
TGTGCCATCAGTGAGTCGACGGGACATATATACAATGAGCAGTTCTTC CAISESTGHIYNEQFF NA 16 NA TRBJ2-1 TRBV10-3
TGCGCCAGCAGCTTGGGGACAGTTATGAACACTGAAGCTTTCTTT CASSLGTVMNTEAFF NA 15 NA TRBJ1-1 TRBV5-1
TGTGCCAGCAGCTTGACAGGGGGGTGGCAAGAGACCCAGTACTTC CASSLTGGWQETQYF NA 15 TRBD1 TRBJ2-5 TRBV7-9
TGTGCCAGCAGCTTACAGACTAGCGGGGGAGAGACCCAGTACTTC CASSLQTSGGETQYF NA 15 TRBD2 TRBJ2-5 TRBV7-2
TGTGCCAGCAGCCCTCGGGTTAACGAGCAGTACTTC CASSPRVNEQYF NA 12 NA TRBJ2-7 TRBV13
TGCGCCAGCAGCCTGCAAATGGGAGCCAAAAACATTCAGTACTTC CASSLQMGAKNIQYF NA 15 NA TRBJ2-4 TRBV5-1
TGTGCCAGCAGTGATTTTTGGGAAGCCGGGGAGCTGTTTTTT CASSDFWEAGELFF NA 14 NA TRBJ2-2 TRBV6-1
TGCGCCAGCAGCTCCACCCCGGTGGGGGGACAGAGATCCAATGAGCAGTTCTTC CASSSTPVGGQRSNEQFF once 18 NA TRBJ2-1 TRBV5-1
TGTGCCAGCAGCTTGCAGGGCTCGGTCGTGGAGACCCAGTACTTC CASSLQGSVVETQYF NA 15 NA TRBJ2-5 TRBV5-8
TGTGCCAGCAGTTACCCGAGCGGGACGGACTACAATGAGCAGTTCTTC CASSYPSGTDYNEQFF NA 16 TRBD2 TRBJ2-1 TRBV6-6
TGTGCCAGCAGCTCGTACTCCGGGACAGGGGGCTACACCGGGGAGCTGTTTTTT CASSSYSGTGGYTGELFF NA 18 TRBD1 TRBJ2-2 TRBV5-5
TGTGCCACCAGCAGCGAGCGGAGGACCGATTTATACTCCTACAATGAGCAGTTCTTC CATSSERRTDLYSYNEQFF NA 19 NA TRBJ2-1 TRBV15
TGTGCCAGCAGCTTAATTGGGCGGAGCGAAAAACTGTTTTTT CASSLIGRSEKLFF NA 14 NA TRBJ1-4 TRBV7-2
TGCGCCAGCAGCTTGCCGGTACTCCAGGGGAATGGCTACACCTTC CASSLPVLQGNGYTF NA 15 NA TRBJ1-2 TRBV5-1
TGTGCCAGCAGAGGAACTGGCACTGAAGCTTTCTTT CASRGTGTEAFF NA 12 NA TRBJ1-1 TRBV7-3
TGTGCCAGCAGCCCAAGGGTAGGGCTTACTGGAAACACCATATATTTT CASSPRVGLTGNTIYF once 16 NA TRBJ1-3 TRBV28
TGTGCCAGCTCACCGACAGGGGGAGAGGAGCAGTTCTTC CASSPTGGEEQFF NA 13 TRBD1 TRBJ2-1 TRBV18
TGTGCCAGCAGCCCTTTCAGAACCCCCAGCGGAAGCTCCTACAATGAGCAGTTCTTC CASSPFRTPSGSSYNEQFF NA 19 NA TRBJ2-1 TRBV11-2
TGTGCCACCAGCAGAGGGTCGGGAGTGAGAGAGACCCAGTACTTC CATSRGSGVRETQYF NA 15 NA TRBJ2-5 TRBV15
TGTGCCAGCAGTTTGGGCAGGGTCCATGAGCAGTTCTTC CASSLGRVHEQFF NA 13 NA TRBJ2-1 TRBV28